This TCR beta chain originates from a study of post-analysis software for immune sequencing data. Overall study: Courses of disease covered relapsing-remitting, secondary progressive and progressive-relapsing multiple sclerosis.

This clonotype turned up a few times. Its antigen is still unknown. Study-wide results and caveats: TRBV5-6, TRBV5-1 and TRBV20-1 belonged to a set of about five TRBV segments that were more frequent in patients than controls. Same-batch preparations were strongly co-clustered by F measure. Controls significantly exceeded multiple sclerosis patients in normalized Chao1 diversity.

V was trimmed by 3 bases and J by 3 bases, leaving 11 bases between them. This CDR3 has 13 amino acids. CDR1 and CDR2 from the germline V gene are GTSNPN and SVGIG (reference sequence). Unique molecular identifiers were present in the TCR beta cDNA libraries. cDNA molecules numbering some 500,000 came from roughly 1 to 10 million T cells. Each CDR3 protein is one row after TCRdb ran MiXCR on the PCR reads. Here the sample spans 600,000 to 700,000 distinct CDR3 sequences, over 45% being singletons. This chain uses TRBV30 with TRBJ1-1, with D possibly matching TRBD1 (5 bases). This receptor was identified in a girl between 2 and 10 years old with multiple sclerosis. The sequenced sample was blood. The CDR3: CAWRGQGDTEAFF. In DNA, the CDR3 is TGTGCCTGGAGGGGCCAGGGAGACACTGAAGCTTTCTTT.